The 9 T cell receptor beta chains presented below share a single source sample, sequenced in a study of T cells in Graves' hyperthyroidism and ophthalmopathy. Amplification targeted TCR beta CDR3 regions from RNA transcripts. The primer set for the first-round RT-PCR of the TCR CDR3 was HTBI. TCRdb analysed the multiplex PCR reads with MiXCR anew, one entry per CDR3 protein. The data hold hundreds of thousands of distinct CDR3 sequences, with less than 25% observed a single time. The specimen sequenced was blood. The receptors shown here come from a man aged 30-40 years with Graves' ophthalmopathy.

In its sample, this clonotype was seen a few times. The rearrangement joins TRBV4-2 to TRBJ2-2; TRBD2 aligns across 8 bases. In germline, CDR1 is LGHNA, CDR2 YNFKEQ. With 5 bases clipped from V and 4 bases from J, the junction kept 3 bases outside the gene matches. The CDR3 loop spans 14 amino acids. CDR3 nucleotide sequence: TGTGCCAGCAGCGGGCTAGCGGGCACCGGGGAGCTGTTTTTT. Protein sequence: CASSGLAGTGELFF.

The rearrangement links TRBV10-1 to TRBJ2-7, with D possibly matching TRBD1 (6 bases). V was clipped by 3 bases and J by 5 bases, with 8 bases between them. This CDR3 has 12 residues. The germline CDR1 and CDR2 sequences are WNHNN and SYGVQD (reference sequence). Here the CDR3 DNA reads TGCGCCAGCAGTGATGGGGGCCACGAGCAGTACTTC. This translates into CASSDGGHEQYF.

The chain recombines TRBV27 with TRBJ2-3; 9 nucleotides line up with TRBD2. Germline-derived CDR1 and CDR2 are MNHEY and SMNVEV (reference sequence). This CDR3 has 13 amino acids. Trimming cost V 6 bases and J 5 bases; bases outside gene matches: 3. The CDR3 DNA reads TGTGCCAGCAGAGCGGGAGGTGGAGATACGCAGTATTTT. Encoded protein: CASRAGGGDTQYF.

This clonotype was counted ten times or more. The rearrangement joins TRBV16 to TRBJ1-1; D is uncertain. V dropped 3 bases and J dropped 0 bases, with 5 bases sitting between them. CDR1 KGHSY and CDR2 FQNENV come from the germline V gene. The CDR3 sequence is 13 residues long. CDR3 sequence reads: CASSQLMNTEAFF. The DNA for the CDR3 is TGTGCCAGCAGCCAGCTCATGAACACTGAAGCTTTCTTT.

This clonotype was detected only a few times. The chain joins TRBV28 to TRBJ2-2; 8 bases map to TRBD1. J was trimmed by 6 bases and V by 7 bases; bases with no gene match: 7. Per the germline V gene, CDR1 is MDHEN and CDR2 is SYDVKM. This CDR3 has 14 amino acids. CDR3 residues: CASTGQGWAGELFF. CDR3 DNA: TGTGCCAGCACCGGACAGGGCTGGGCCGGGGAGCTGTTTTTT.

This clonotype came up a few times. For the CDR3, the DNA is TGTGCCAGCAGAGTAGGGGCTGTTGGCACTGAAGCTTTCTTT. Its translation: CASRVGAVGTEAFF. The V call is TRBV27, the J call TRBJ1-1; D is possibly TRBD1 (5 bases). The V gene's germline CDR1 is MNHEY and CDR2 SMNVEV (reference sequence). The V and J ends lost 6 bases and 4 bases respectively, with 15 bases between them. The CDR3 totals 14 residues.

DNA for the CDR3: TGTGCCACCGGGGCAGGGGGACAGCCCCAGCATTTT. This gives the protein CATGAGGQPQHF. The V and J genes are TRBV2 and TRBJ1-5; TRBD1 aligns across 7 bases. Per germline, CDR1 SNHLY and CDR2 FYNNEI. The CDR3 is 12 residues long. V trimming: 10 bases; J trimming: 7 bases; junction bases outside the gene matches: 7.

V gene TRBV29-1 combines with J gene TRBJ2-5; D is unclear. Trimming removed 1 base at V and 4 bases at J, with 13 bases between. The CDR3 is 14 residues long. Per germline, CDR1 SQVTM and CDR2 ANQGSEA. The CDR3: CSVEVGLGRETQYF. Written as DNA, the CDR3 is TGCAGCGTTGAAGTTGGGCTGGGCCGAGAGACCCAGTACTTC.

This clonotype was recorded many times. CDR3 sequence: CASSAGLAGYNEQFF. Written as DNA, the CDR3 is TGTGCCAGCTCAGCGGGACTAGCGGGATACAATGAGCAGTTCTTC. V usage is TRBV18 and J usage is TRBJ2-1, with 13 bases lining up with TRBD2. Germline CDR1 KGHSH, CDR2 LQKENI. V lost 5 bases to trimming and J lost 4 bases; unmatched junction nucleotides: 2. The CDR3 length is 15 residues.